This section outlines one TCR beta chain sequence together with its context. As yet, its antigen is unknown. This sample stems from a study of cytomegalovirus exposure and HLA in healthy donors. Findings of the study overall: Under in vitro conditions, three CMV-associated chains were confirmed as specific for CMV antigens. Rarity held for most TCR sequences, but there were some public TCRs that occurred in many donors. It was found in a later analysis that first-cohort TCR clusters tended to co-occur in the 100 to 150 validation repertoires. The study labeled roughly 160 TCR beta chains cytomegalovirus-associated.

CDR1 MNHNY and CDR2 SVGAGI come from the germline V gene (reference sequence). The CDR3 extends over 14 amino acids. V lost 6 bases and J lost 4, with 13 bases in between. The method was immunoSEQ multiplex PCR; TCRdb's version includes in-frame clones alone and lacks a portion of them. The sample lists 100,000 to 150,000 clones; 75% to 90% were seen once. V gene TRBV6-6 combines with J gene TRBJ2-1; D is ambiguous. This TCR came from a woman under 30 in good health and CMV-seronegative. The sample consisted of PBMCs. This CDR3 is CASRLGELYNEQFF. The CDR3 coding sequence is TGTGCCAGCAGGTTAGGAGAACTTTACAATGAGCAGTTCTTC.